This T cell receptor beta chain was observed in a study of neurological immune-mediated disorders (dated by TCRdb to between 2019 and 2020). A note on the overall study: Using UMI-based sequencing, the study compared peripheral blood TCR-beta repertoires from patients with HTLV-I-associated myelopathy (HAM/TSP), patients with multiple sclerosis, and healthy controls. The approximately 110 TCR-beta libraries included longitudinal samples, technical triplicates and paired sorted CD4+ and CD8+ T-cell subsets alongside PBMC samples. Of the approximately 65 subjects in the cohort, about 14 were HAM/TSP patients, some 34 were multiple sclerosis patients, and 20 were healthy controls.

Study-level results and caveats: Across subjects, expanded clones never shared an identical CDR3 amino acid sequence, which suggests that the TCR-beta repertoires in every group were private. TCR clonal expansion was highest in HAM/TSP patients and lowest in MS patients, with MS patients falling below even healthy controls.

To synthesize cDNA, template-switch 5'RACE was performed with a primer carrying a 10-nucleotide random unique molecular identifier so that each TCR transcript was tagged. Each sequencing run produced over 160 million TCR-beta sequences covering 15-18 subjects. Total RNA was extracted with the RNeasy kit. Using the KAPA Real-time Library Amplification kit, TCR-beta VDJ regions were amplified with primers for the TCR constant region and the 5'RACE anchor. Sample indexes and Illumina adaptors were added in a first PCR, and a second PCR then increased library yield. The roughly 650 bp TCR product was size-selected on a 2% E-gel SizeSelection system after Ampure bead purification. Before pooling, library quality was assessed on a Bioanalyzer, concentration was determined with Qubit, and library quantification was performed with the Kapa Library Quantification kit. Libraries were sequenced paired-end 2 x 150 bp on an Illumina HiSeq 2500. To increase sequence diversity, about 23-30% phiX was spiked into each library pool. Concerning the study's data processing: The UMI-based MiGEC pipeline processed quality-filtered reads and removed over 80% of raw TCR sequences during error correction. IMGT germline references were used for alignment of VDJ genes, and clonotypes were defined by a unique CDR3 amino acid sequence together with V-J genes. Clonal expansion, Shannon diversity and CDR3 relatedness were evaluated with VDJtools (CalcPairwiseDistances, ClusterSamples), while phylogenetic trees were built in CLCbio workbench. Expanded clones were defined as having at least 8 unique UMIs, based on coefficient-of-variation modelling across technical triplicates. TCRdb redid the processing of the public reads, applying fastp at Q25 and MiXCR, and retained in-frame beta chains. All rows with the same CDR3 protein become a single entry with the most common DNA and genes. V and J calls and clone size were set by TCRdb, not the authors. Recorded for this sample are more than 70,000 distinct CDR3 sequences; 17% of them occurred a single time. The biggest ten clones account for 15% to 19% of the sample.

CDR1 SNHLY and CDR2 FYNNEI are derived from the germline V gene. Relative to germline, V is 9 bases shorter and J is 5 bases shorter, with 16 bases between their ends. The CDR3 sequence holds 14 residues, the cysteine and phenylalanine included. Solely the CDR3 DNA is kept, with 42 bases framed from the first base. Concerning this clonotype itself: Its antigen has not been determined. No per-base quality is available; no much larger clone lies one base away.

Blood bank volunteers in Maryland, USA served as the healthy controls. Libraries from unsorted PBMCs were made from 2 million PBMCs kept in RNAlater at -80 degrees C until RNA extraction. Peripheral blood was subjected to Ficoll-Hypaque density gradient centrifugation to isolate PBMCs, which were then cryopreserved in liquid nitrogen. This TCR came from a woman in her thirties or forties in good health. This chain joins TRBV2 to TRBJ2-2, with no confidently assigned D gene. The sample consisted of PBMCs. The sequenced DNA is TGTGCCAGTGGTTCCACGCGGCCTACCGGGGAGCTGTTTTTT. Its product reads: CASGSTRPTGELFF.